The following is a T cell receptor (beta chain) sequence with its context. Trimming stripped 4 bases from V and 0 bases from J, with 6 bases between. The germline V gene has CDR1 LGHNA and CDR2 YSLEER. The CDR3 contains 14 residues. The data belong to a study of shared clonotypes between healthy human individuals. Generated by immunoSEQ multiplex PCR, the TCRdb table keeps only in-frame clones and is missing some. The sample holds around 1 million clones, 70% to 85% seen once. Input material: memory CD4+ T cells sorted from blood. Subset noted: CD45RA-negative fraction. The receptor's source is a young man in good health. The chain recombines TRBV4-3 with TRBJ2-2, with D hard to call. The CDR3: CASSREANTGELFF. The DNA of the CDR3 is TGCGCCAGCAGCCGAGAAGCGAACACCGGGGAGCTGTTTTTT.